This T cell receptor (beta chain) was obtained from a study of spatial heterogeneity in lung cancer. V lost 5 bases and J 4 bases, leaving 9 bases between the germline ends. There are 13 residues in the CDR3. In germline, CDR1 is SEHNR, CDR2 FQNEAQ (reference sequence). Every TCR cDNA molecule bore a unique molecular identifier. TCRdb re-called the 5' RACE reads through MiXCR, storing one row per CDR3 protein. Of over a thousand distinct CDR3 sequences listed, 5% to 8.5% were seen once; the top ten hold around 18%. This clonotype was found a few times. Time point reported: sample taken at primary tumor resection.

V gene TRBV7-9 combines with J gene TRBJ2-1; the D is unclear. This receptor was taken from a male donor with early-stage non-small cell lung cancer. The source was normal lung tissue next to the tumor, collected at surgery. CDR3 nucleotide sequence: TGTGCCAGCAGCCCATCAACGTACAATGAGCAGTTCTTC. Encoded protein: CASSPSTYNEQFF. Looking up the rest from reference TRBV7-9 and TRBJ2-1 gives the full variable domain: DTGVSQNPRHKITKRGQNVTFRCDPISEHNRLYWYRQTLGQGPEFLTYFQNEAQLEKSRLLSDRFSAERPKGSFSTLEIQRTEQGDSAMYLCASSPSTYNEQFFGPGTRLTVL.